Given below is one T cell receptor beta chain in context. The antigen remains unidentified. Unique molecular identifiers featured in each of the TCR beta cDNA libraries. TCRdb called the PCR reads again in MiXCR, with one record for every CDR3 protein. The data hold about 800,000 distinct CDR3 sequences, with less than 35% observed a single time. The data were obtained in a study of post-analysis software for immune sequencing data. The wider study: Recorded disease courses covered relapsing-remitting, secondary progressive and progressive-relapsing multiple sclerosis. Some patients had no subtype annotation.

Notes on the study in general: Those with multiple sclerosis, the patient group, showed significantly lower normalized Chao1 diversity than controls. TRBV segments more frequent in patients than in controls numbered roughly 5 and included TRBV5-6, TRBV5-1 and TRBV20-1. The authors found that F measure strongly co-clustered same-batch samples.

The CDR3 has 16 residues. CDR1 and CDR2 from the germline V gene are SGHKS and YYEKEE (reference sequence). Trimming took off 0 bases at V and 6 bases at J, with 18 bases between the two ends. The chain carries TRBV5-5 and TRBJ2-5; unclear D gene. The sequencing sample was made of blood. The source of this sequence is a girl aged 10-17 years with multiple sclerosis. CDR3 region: CASSLANSLSTKTQYF. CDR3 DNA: TGTGCCAGCAGCTTGGCCAATTCCCTCAGCACGAAGACCCAGTACTTC.